Each of the 25 T cell receptor beta chains below was sequenced from the same sample in a study of blood T cell repertoires in COVID-19. Profiled with immunoSEQ multiplex PCR; TCRdb holds only in-frame clones, not every one. The sample lists hundreds of thousands of clones; 70% to 90% were seen once. The sequenced sample was peripheral blood. The receptors here all came from a young man with active or convalescent COVID-19.

This sequence joins TRBV15 and TRBJ2-7; D is possibly TRBD2 (6 bases). Deletions cut 3 bases from V and 3 bases from J, with 15 bases between. The germline CDR1 and CDR2 sequences are LNHNV and YYDKDF (reference sequence). The CDR3 runs to 15 residues. Here the CDR3 reads CATSRAGNRDYEQYF. The CDR3 DNA is TGTGCCACCAGCAGGGCGGGGAATAGGGACTACGAGCAGTACTTC.

The chain has TRBV7-3 and TRBJ1-4; D unresolved. Per germline, CDR1 SGHTA and CDR2 FQGTGA. The CDR3 covers 12 residues. Trimming pared 4 bases from V and 5 bases from J, leaving 5 bases between. The CDR3 DNA reads as TGTGCCAGCAGCTCTACCAATGAAAAACTGTTTTTT. It is translated as CASSSTNEKLFF.

The chain employs TRBV19 and TRBJ2-1; 10 nucleotides agree with TRBD2. Germline CDR1 reads LNHDA; CDR2 reads SQIVND (reference sequence). The CDR3 is made up of 13 amino acids. J was trimmed by 8 bases and V by 7 bases; bases with no gene match: 5. The CDR3 spells CASMASGSDEQFF. The CDR3 region has the DNA TGTGCCAGTATGGCTAGCGGGAGTGATGAGCAGTTCTTC.

This chain links TRBV19 with TRBJ2-1, with no clear D. V lost 3 bases and J 3 bases, leaving 9 bases between the germline ends. Germline V gives CDR1 LNHDA, CDR2 SQIVND (reference sequence). The CDR3 length is 14 residues. The CDR3 here is CASSIENFYNEQFF. The CDR3 bases are TGTGCCAGTAGTATCGAAAACTTCTACAATGAGCAGTTCTTC.

The rearrangement joins TRBV9 to TRBJ2-3; 11 bases match TRBD2. This CDR3 region has 18 residues. J gave up 2 bases and V 3 bases, and 11 bases lay outside the gene matches. Germline lookup yields CDR1 SGDLS and CDR2 YYNGEE. This CDR3 is CASSGQLMGLAATDTQYF. The CDR3, as DNA: TGTGCCAGCAGCGGTCAATTGATGGGACTAGCGGCCACAGATACGCAGTATTTT.

A single count supports this clone. J is TRBJ1-5 and V is TRBV6-5, with D unresolved. Germline CDR1 is MNHEY and CDR2 is SVGAGI. Between the trimmed V and J ends, which lost 5 bases and 5 bases, there was a span of 7 bases. The CDR3 has 12 amino acids. The CDR3 coding sequence is TGTGCCAGCAGTCAGCGCGATCAGCCCCAGCATTTT. It codes for CASSQRDQPQHF.

This clone is a singleton in its sample. J is TRBJ1-2 and V is TRBV7-8; D gene ambiguous. There are 14 residues in the CDR3. The V gene's germline CDR1 is SGHVS and CDR2 FQNEAQ. The ends were cut back, 4 bases at V and 8 bases at J, with 17 bases in the middle. The DNA for the CDR3 is TGTGCCAGCAGCTCGCAGTTTTCCACGGGAGGCTACACCTTC. Encoded protein: CASSSQFSTGGYTF.

A remark on this clone: Relative to the germline gene, one junction end is altered; a read error may explain this. The rearrangement joins TRBV7-7 to TRBJ2-3, with a tentative D call TRBD1 (5 bases). CDR3 size: 15 residues. Germline V gene data show CDR1 as SSHAT and CDR2 as FNYEAQ (reference sequence). The CDR3 DNA sequence: TGTGCTAGCAGCCCAGGGCATCCCAGCACAGATACGCAGTATTTT. Translated, it gives CASSPGHPSTDTQYF.

The chain combines TRBV5-4 with TRBJ1-4; D perhaps matches TRBD1 (6 bases). Germline CDR1 SGHNT, CDR2 YYREEE (reference sequence). V lost 0 bases to trimming and J lost 4 bases, with 10 bases between them. This CDR3 has 15 residues. CDR3 sequence (DNA): TGTGCCAGCAGCTTGGAGGCCAGGGGTAATGAAAAACTGTTTTTT. It is translated as CASSLEARGNEKLFF.

The chain recombines TRBV4-3 with TRBJ2-7; TRBD2 agrees at 11 bases. Germline CDR1 is LGHNA and CDR2 is YSLEER. The CDR3 covers 17 residues. V was clipped by 0 bases and J by 1 base; unmatched bases: 5. CDR3 loop: CASSQDPLAGGSYEQYF. As DNA, the CDR3 is TGCGCCAGCAGCCAAGACCCCTTAGCGGGGGGGTCCTACGAGCAGTACTTC.

The chain combines TRBV10-2 with TRBJ2-7; 11 positions match TRBD1. CDR1 and CDR2 from the germline V gene are WSHSY and SAAADI. Germline trimming cut 11 bases from V and 8 bases from J; bases unmatched to any gene: 8. This CDR3 has 12 residues. The CDR3 reads CAARTGGGKQYF. As DNA, the CDR3 is TGCGCCGCTAGGACAGGGGGCGGCAAGCAGTACTTC.

This chain joins TRBV7-3 and TRBJ2-3; 8 bases are a match to TRBD2. The trim removed 6 bases at V and 2 bases at J, leaving 4 bases unmatched. CDR3 length equals 14 residues. Germline V gene lookup returns CDR1 SGHTA and CDR2 FQGTGA. CDR3 sequence (DNA): TGTGCCAGCAGGACTAGCGCATCCACAGATACGCAGTATTTT. It translates to CASRTSASTDTQYF. The variable domain in full, completed from reference TRBV7-3 and TRBJ2-3, reads GAGVSQTPSNKVTEKGKYVELRCDPISGHTALYWYRQSLGQGPEFLIYFQGTGAADDSGLPNDRFFAVRPEGSVSTLKIQRTERGDSAVYLCASRTSASTDTQYFGPGTRLTVL.

The CDR3 region is CASSLGQNTEAFF. In DNA form, the CDR3 reads TGTGCCAGCAGCTTAGGTCAGAACACTGAAGCTTTCTTT. The chain couples TRBV11-1 to TRBJ1-1; D gene unclear. Germline assignment: CDR1 SGHAT and CDR2 FQDESV (reference sequence). The CDR3 has 13 residues. V lost 1 base, J lost 1 base, and 4 bases lay in between.

The rearrangement uses TRBV5-1 and TRBJ2-7; 10 bases match TRBD1. The CDR3 runs to 15 residues. Germline CDR1 reads SGHRS; CDR2 reads YFSETQ. V was pared by 4 bases and J by 5 bases, with 9 bases of the junction left unmatched. The CDR3 protein is CASSPWTGGIDEQYF. CDR3 sequence (DNA): TGCGCCAGCAGCCCCTGGACAGGGGGTATCGACGAGCAGTACTTC.

This clone has only one observation. The chain links TRBV11-2 to TRBJ2-7; no firm D call. Germline V gene sequence: CDR1 SGHAT, CDR2 FQNNGV. Trimming removed 0 bases from V and 6 bases from J, with 6 bases in between. The CDR3 extends over 12 amino acids. CDR3 sequence reads: CASSLDRFEQYF. The DNA of the CDR3 is TGTGCCAGCAGCTTAGATCGGTTCGAGCAGTACTTC.

V and J are TRBV4-2 and TRBJ1-1, with D unclear. CDR3 size: 16 residues. Germline assignment: CDR1 LGHNA and CDR2 YNFKEQ. V gave up 1 base and J gave up 0 bases, with 12 bases separating them. The CDR3 bases are TGTGCCAGCAGCCAAGGGGTGGGCAGACTGAACACTGAAGCTTTCTTT. Amino acid sequence: CASSQGVGRLNTEAFF.

The chain is built from TRBV5-1 and TRBJ1-4; the match to TRBD1 covers 9 bases. The germline V gene has CDR1 SGHRS and CDR2 YFSETQ. Losses at the gene ends were 4 bases for V and 8 bases for J; bases not matched to a gene: 6. This CDR3 region has 14 residues. The CDR3 sequence: CASSRDRVEEKLFF. The CDR3 DNA sequence: TGCGCCAGCAGCAGGGACAGGGTGGAGGAAAAACTGTTTTTT.

The chain has TRBV7-2 and TRBJ2-7, with D perhaps TRBD2 (6 bases). The germline gives CDR1 SGHTA, CDR2 FQGNSA. This CDR3 has 15 amino acids. V gave up 2 bases and J gave up 3 bases, with 14 bases separating them. CDR3 sequence: CASSLSVGGFYEQYF. As DNA, the CDR3 is TGTGCCAGCAGCTTATCGGTGGGGGGATTCTACGAGCAGTACTTC.

The CDR3 protein is CASSRSGAGVPDEQYF. The CDR3 coding sequence is TGTGCCAGCAGCAGATCCGGGGCGGGAGTTCCCGACGAGCAGTACTTC. J is TRBJ2-7 and V is TRBV7-2; 7 bases fit TRBD2. The germline gives CDR1 SGHTA, CDR2 FQGNSA. Losses at the gene ends were 5 bases for V and 5 bases for J; bases not matched to a gene: 15. This CDR3 is 16 amino acids long.

The genes are TRBV24-1 and TRBJ2-3; 14 nucleotides align to TRBD2. Germline V gene lookup returns CDR1 KGHDR and CDR2 SFDVKD. The CDR3 consists of 17 residues. V shed 4 bases, J shed 5 bases, and the junction held 7 bases outside the gene matches. CDR3 residues: CATSETGLAGVVDTQYF. In DNA, the CDR3 is TGTGCCACCAGTGAGACGGGACTAGCGGGAGTAGTAGATACGCAGTATTTT.

The rearrangement joins TRBV2 to TRBJ2-5; 10 bases match TRBD2. The CDR3 extends over 16 amino acids. The V segment lost 5 bases and the J segment 4 bases; nucleotides outside the gene matches: 10. Germline V CDR1 and CDR2: SNHLY, FYNNEI. The CDR3 sequence: CASSRLGLARRETQYF. In DNA form, the CDR3 reads TGTGCCAGCAGTCGATTGGGACTAGCGCGGAGAGAGACCCAGTACTTC.

V usage is TRBV19 and J usage is TRBJ2-3; 14 nucleotides align to TRBD2. With 5 bases clipped from V and 1 base from J, the junction kept 8 bases outside the gene matches. Per germline, CDR1 LNHDA and CDR2 SQIVND (reference sequence). The CDR3 spans 18 residues. CDR3 coding DNA: TGTGCCAGTAGTCCCAGGGGGACTAGCGGGAGTGGCACAGATACGCAGTATTTT. Translation gives CASSPRGTSGSGTDTQYF. Full variable domain (outside the CDR3, taken from reference TRBV19 and TRBJ2-3): DGGITQSPKYLFRKEGQNVTLSCEQNLNHDAMYWYRQDPGQGLRLIYYSQIVNDFQKGDIAEGYSVSREKKESFPLTVTSAQKNPTAFYLCASSPRGTSGSGTDTQYFGPGTRLTVL.

Regarding this clone: A read error may produce the germline difference seen at one junction end. The rearrangement links TRBV19 to TRBJ1-1, with unresolved D. The CDR3 runs to 16 residues. Per the germline V gene, CDR1 is LNHDA and CDR2 is SQIVND (reference sequence). The CDR3 reads CASRPLSRGGNAEAFF. The CDR3 DNA is TGTGCCAGTAGACCCCTCAGCCGGGGTGGGAACGCTGAAGCTTTCTTT.

This clone was recorded once. The chain has TRBV5-1 and TRBJ2-2; 14 bases map to TRBD2. The CDR3 spans 16 residues. V dropped 4 bases and J dropped 4; count of bases not matched to a gene: 3. Germline lookup yields CDR1 SGHRS and CDR2 YFSETQ. The CDR3 here is CASSRGLAGGTGELFF. The CDR3 nucleotides are TGCGCCAGCAGCCGCGGACTAGCGGGAGGCACCGGGGAGCTGTTTTTT.

This chain connects TRBV2 to TRBJ1-5; 8 bases agree with TRBD1. V shed 5 bases and J 7 bases; nucleotides not matched to a gene: 7. Germline V gene sequence: CDR1 SNHLY, CDR2 FYNNEI. The CDR3 spans 14 residues. The DNA of the CDR3 is TGTGCCAGCAGTCGGACAGGGAGAAGCCAGCCCCAGCATTTT. Amino acid sequence: CASSRTGRSQPQHF.